A single sample is the source of the 22 T cell receptor beta chains below, sequenced in a study of T cells in Graves' hyperthyroidism and ophthalmopathy. Using RNA transcripts as the source, TCR beta CDR3 regions were amplified. The study used the HTBI primer set for a first-round RT-PCR of the TCR CDR3. TCRdb independently ran MiXCR on the multiplex PCR reads; one entry per CDR3 protein. Here the sample spans 250,000 to 350,000 distinct CDR3 sequences, around 20% being singletons. Specimen: blood. The receptors originated from a man aged 30 to 39 with Graves' ophthalmopathy.

This clonotype has at least ten counts. This chain links TRBV28 with TRBJ2-3, with 11 nucleotides matching TRBD2. Trimming removed 5 bases from V and 4 bases from J; junction bases left unmatched: 8. CDR1 is MDHEN and CDR2 is SYDVKM in the germline V gene. CDR3 length equals 16 residues. In DNA form, the CDR3 reads TGTGCCAGCAGTACAGTAGCGGGAGGGCCTCCAGATACGCAGTATTTT. This sequence encodes CASSTVAGGPPDTQYF.

This clonotype came up many times. V is TRBV7-8 and J is TRBJ2-1; D gene ambiguous. Germline V gene lookup returns CDR1 SGHVS and CDR2 FQNEAQ. Trimming removed 6 bases at V and 5 bases at J, with 17 bases between. CDR3 length equals 15 residues. CDR3 sequence reads: CASRKEVLSDNEQFF. DNA for the CDR3: TGTGCCAGCAGGAAAGAAGTGCTGTCCGACAATGAGCAGTTCTTC.

This clonotype was observed at least ten times. The chain uses TRBV3-1 and TRBJ1-1; the match to TRBD1 covers 8 bases. Trimming cost V 4 bases and J 6 bases; bases outside gene matches: 4. Germline values: CDR1 LGHDT, CDR2 YNNKEL (reference sequence). The CDR3 totals 13 residues. The CDR3 DNA reads TGTGCCAGCAGCCGAAACAGGGGGTCTGAAGCTTTCTTT. Amino acid sequence: CASSRNRGSEAFF.

This clonotype has just a few counts. The chain couples TRBV12-3 or TRBV12-4 to TRBJ2-1; 9 nucleotides align to TRBD2. The CDR3 length is 15 residues. The junction had 10 bases not matched to a gene; V was cut back by 4 bases and J by 9 bases. The DNA of the CDR3 is TGTGCCAGCAGTTCATGGCTAGCGGGAAAGGGTGAGCAGTTCTTC. This translates into CASSSWLAGKGEQFF.

The rearrangement links TRBV6-1 to TRBJ1-3; the D gene is possibly TRBD1 (5 bases). Germline loops: CDR1 MNHNS, CDR2 SASEGT. Trimming cost V 8 bases and J 0 bases, with 11 bases left between them. This CDR3 region has 14 residues. CDR3 residues: CASSGGSSGNTIYF. In nucleotides, the CDR3 is TGTGCCAGCTCGGGGGGATCCTCTGGAAACACCATATATTTT.

This clonotype was detected a few times. V usage is TRBV5-5 and J usage is TRBJ2-3; D gene unclear. The V gene lost 10 bases and the J gene lost 3 bases, with 21 bases spanning the gap. Germline V gene sequence: CDR1 SGHKS, CDR2 YYEKEE (reference sequence). This CDR3 spans 15 amino acids. The CDR3 DNA is TGTGCCTCGATAGCTTGGGTCTCAGGAACAGATACGCAGTATTTT. Amino acids: CASIAWVSGTDTQYF. Full variable domain (rest looked up from reference TRBV5-5 and TRBJ2-3): DAGVTQSPTHLIKTRGQQVTLRCSPISGHKSVSWYQQVLGQGPQFIFQYYEKEERGRGNFPDRFSARQFPNYSSELNVNALLLGDSALYLCASIAWVSGTDTQYFGPGTRLTVL.

With regard to this clonotype: Likely a read error: the CDR3 ends without its conserved phenylalanine or tryptophan. J is TRBJ1-5 and V is TRBV30; 7 bases align to TRBD1. V lost 1 base, J lost 3 bases, and 6 bases stayed unmatched. From germline, CDR1 is GTSNPN and CDR2 SVGIG (reference sequence). The CDR3 has 15 amino acids. The CDR3 is CAWSGPGQYNQPQHL. DNA of the CDR3: TGTGCCTGGAGTGGACCGGGACAGTACAATCAGCCCCAGCATCTT.

This clonotype appeared a few times. J is TRBJ2-3 and V is TRBV5-1; no definite D call. The CDR3 sequence is 15 residues long. V was pared by 0 bases and J by 0 bases, with 8 bases between. The V gene's germline CDR1 is SGHRS and CDR2 YFSETQ. CDR3 sequence (DNA): TGCGCCAGCAGCTTGGGGGTCCAAAGCACAGATACGCAGTATTTT. This sequence encodes CASSLGVQSTDTQYF.

This clonotype was detected only a few times. The rearrangement joins TRBV27 to TRBJ1-1; 9 nucleotides align to TRBD1. The CDR3 contains 15 residues. V lost 6 bases and J lost 5; bases outside the gene matches: 10. CDR1 and CDR2 from the germline V gene are MNHEY and SMNVEV (reference sequence). CDR3 in amino acids: CASRLDRGIGTEAFF. In DNA form, the CDR3 reads TGTGCCAGCAGACTAGACAGGGGGATCGGTACTGAAGCTTTCTTT.

This clonotype appeared a single time. Here the CDR3 DNA reads TGTGCCAGCAGCCGAGGACAGGGCTACACCTTC. This sequence encodes CASSRGQGYTF. This rearrangement joins TRBV6-1 to TRBJ1-2; possible D gene TRBD1, 6 bases. Trimming took 6 bases from V and 8 from J, leaving 10 bases between them. The germline V gene has CDR1 MNHNS and CDR2 SASEGT. The CDR3 totals 11 residues.

In this sample, this clonotype turned up many times. The rearrangement uses TRBV28 and TRBJ2-1; 13 bases align to TRBD2. The V segment lost 5 bases and the J segment 8 bases; nucleotides outside the gene matches: 15. Germline V lookup: CDR1 MDHEN, CDR2 SYDVKM. The CDR3 totals 18 residues. CDR3 residues: CASSNSRALAGGGDEQFF. The CDR3 DNA reads TGTGCCAGCAGTAACTCCCGAGCACTAGCGGGAGGGGGCGATGAGCAGTTCTTC.

In its sample, this clonotype was seen many times. J is TRBJ1-5 and V is TRBV12-3 or TRBV12-4, with 9 nucleotides matching TRBD1. With 2 bases clipped from V and 0 bases from J, the junction kept 8 bases outside the gene matches. This CDR3 is built from 18 residues. CDR3 in amino acids: CASSLLGQGSYSNQPQHF. The CDR3 region has the DNA TGTGCCAGCAGTTTACTGGGACAGGGATCCTATAGCAATCAGCCCCAGCATTTT.

This clonotype was counted at least ten times. The chain employs TRBV20-1 and TRBJ2-3, with TRBD2 as a possible D gene (6 bases). Trimming removed 4 bases from V and 2 bases from J, with 16 bases in between. CDR3 length: 15 residues. Germline V gives CDR1 DFQATT, CDR2 SNEGSKA (reference sequence). CDR3 region: CSATQSGSYTDTQYF. DNA for the CDR3: TGCAGTGCTACCCAAAGCGGGTCCTACACAGATACGCAGTATTTT.

This clonotype was seen repeatedly, ten times or more. V usage is TRBV27 and J usage is TRBJ1-6; the match to TRBD1 covers 7 bases. Losses at the gene ends were 5 bases for V and 4 bases for J; bases not matched to a gene: 5. CDR1 is MNHEY and CDR2 is SMNVEV in the germline V gene (reference sequence). The CDR3 contains 15 residues. In DNA form, the CDR3 reads TGTGCCAGCAGTAGGGGACAGAAGTATAATTCACCCCTCCACTTT. Translation gives CASSRGQKYNSPLHF.

The J gene is TRBJ1-4, the V gene TRBV24-1; 8 bases are a match to TRBD1. The CDR3 spans 16 residues. Per the germline V gene, CDR1 is KGHDR and CDR2 is SFDVKD. Trimming removed 3 bases from V and 6 bases from J; junction bases left unmatched: 8. CDR3 nucleotides: TGTGCCACCAGTGATATCCTCAGGGGGCAGGATGAAAAACTGTTTTTT. Its translation is CATSDILRGQDEKLFF.

This clonotype has a count of ten or more. This chain connects TRBV7-8 to TRBJ1-1, with a tentative D call TRBD1 (6 bases). Germline V gene lookup returns CDR1 SGHVS and CDR2 FQNEAQ. The CDR3 extends over 16 amino acids. The V end lost 4 bases, the J end lost 0 bases, and 15 bases lay between the germline ends. The CDR3 region is CASSSQGGLMNTEAFF. The CDR3 DNA sequence: TGTGCCAGCAGCTCACAGGGAGGACTAATGAACACTGAAGCTTTCTTT.

This clonotype was picked up many times. The gene calls are TRBV2 and TRBJ2-3; D is perhaps TRBD2 (6 bases). The CDR3 has 13 amino acids. The V gene lost 8 bases and the J gene lost 3 bases, with 12 bases spanning the gap. From germline, CDR1 is SNHLY and CDR2 FYNNEI. This CDR3 reads CASRWGETDTQYF. CDR3 nucleotide sequence: TGTGCCAGCCGATGGGGGGAGACAGATACGCAGTATTTT.

The V call is TRBV2, the J call TRBJ2-1; 13 bases line up with TRBD2. The CDR3 spans 15 residues. Germline V gene sequence: CDR1 SNHLY, CDR2 FYNNEI. V was clipped by 6 bases and J by 7 bases; unmatched bases: 6. The CDR3 DNA follows: TGTGCCAGCAGCGGACTAGCGGGAGTTGGGAATGAGCAGTTCTTC. Protein product: CASSGLAGVGNEQFF.

This clonotype appeared a single time. The rearrangement joins TRBV14 to TRBJ1-1; D is unclear. CDR3 length equals 13 residues. Germline CDR1 reads SGHDN; CDR2 reads FVKESK. V was shortened by 2 bases and J by 7 bases, with 11 bases between the two germline ends. The CDR3 is CASSQSTSIEAFF. The CDR3 nucleotides are TGTGCCAGCAGCCAATCGACGAGTATTGAAGCTTTCTTT.

The gene calls are TRBV2 and TRBJ2-1; 7 nucleotides line up with TRBD2. Germline V gene data show CDR1 as SNHLY and CDR2 as FYNNEI. Losses at the gene ends were 2 bases for V and 10 bases for J; bases not matched to a gene: 8. The CDR3 is 14 amino acids. CDR3 sequence reads: CASSESQTSREQFF. CDR3 DNA: TGTGCCAGCAGTGAATCGCAGACTAGCCGGGAGCAGTTCTTC.

This clonotype was counted between two and nine times. The genes are TRBV5-1 and TRBJ2-1; D call uncertain. CDR1 is SGHRS and CDR2 is YFSETQ in the germline V gene. Trimming took 2 bases from V and 7 from J, leaving 7 bases between them. The CDR3 runs 12 residues. CDR3 coding DNA: TGCGCCAGCAGCTTTCGGTGGAATGAGCAGTTCTTC. The encoded protein is CASSFRWNEQFF. The full variable domain, with the rest looked up from reference TRBV5-1 and TRBJ2-1, is KAGVTQTPRYLIKTRGQQVTLSCSPISGHRSVSWYQQTPGQGLQFLFEYFSETQRNKGNFPGRFSGRQFSNSRSEMNVSTLELGDSALYLCASSFRWNEQFFGPGTRLTVL.

The J gene is TRBJ2-2, the V gene TRBV5-1; TRBD2 matches 14 bases. The V gene end was trimmed by 4 bases and the J gene end by 6 bases; junction bases not matched to a gene: 2. CDR3 length: 15 residues. Per germline, CDR1 SGHRS and CDR2 YFSETQ. The CDR3 loop is CASSGGLAGAGELFF. DNA for the CDR3: TGCGCCAGCAGCGGGGGACTAGCGGGGGCCGGGGAGCTGTTTTTT. Together with reference TRBV5-1 and TRBJ2-2, the CDR3 gives the full variable domain: KAGVTQTPRYLIKTRGQQVTLSCSPISGHRSVSWYQQTPGQGLQFLFEYFSETQRNKGNFPGRFSGRQFSNSRSEMNVSTLELGDSALYLCASSGGLAGAGELFFGEGSRLTVL.